Here is one T cell receptor (beta chain) with its context. Its antigen is not identified. Clones were read by immunoSEQ multiplex PCR, and TCRdb kept only the in-frame ones, dropping some. The sample has about 170,000 clones, roughly nine tenths seen once; the top ten hold 9% to 12%. The data derive from a study of cytomegalovirus exposure and HLA in healthy donors. Broader study findings: Cytomegalovirus status was reportedly diagnosed by the classifier with high sensitivity and specificity. In vitro confirmation showed a few CMV-associated chains to be CMV antigen specific.

Trimming pared 0 bases from V and 2 bases from J, leaving 18 bases between. This CDR3 comprises 17 residues. The germline V gene has CDR1 SGHRS and CDR2 YFSETQ. The specimen was PBMCs. This TCR came from a woman younger than 35 in good health and CMV-seropositive. The V call is TRBV5-1, the J call TRBJ2-7, with a tentative D call TRBD1 (6 bases). The CDR3 bases are TGCGCCAGCAGCTTGGGTATGGGACAATGGAAAGCCTACGAGCAGTACTTC. Translation: CASSLGMGQWKAYEQYF.